The 32 T cell receptor beta chains reported below all come from one sample, sequenced in a study of blood T cells in healthy people across ages. A second roughly 6 to 11 cycle PCR used barcoded and J-beta primers. One entry per CDR3 protein results from TCRdb running MiXCR on the 5' RACE reads. This sample has 650,000 to 900,000 distinct CDR3 sequences, with 60% to 80% found just once. Sequenced input: blood. The source of these receptors is a man under 40 in good health.

The chain recombines TRBV20-1 with TRBJ2-3, with TRBD2 identical over 11 bases. The CDR3 extends over 15 amino acids. The trim removed 1 base at V and 4 bases at J, leaving 4 bases unmatched. Germline lookup yields CDR1 DFQATT and CDR2 SNEGSKA (reference sequence). The CDR3 nucleotides are TGCAGTGCTAGAGGTAGCGGGGGGGAGGCAGATACGCAGTATTTT. Its protein product is CSARGSGGEADTQYF.

The rearrangement uses TRBV7-9 and TRBJ1-5; D is ambiguous. V gave up 1 base and J gave up 2 bases, with 9 bases separating them. The CDR3 is 15 residues long. Germline values: CDR1 SEHNR, CDR2 FQNEAQ (reference sequence). The CDR3: CASSLDMGGNQPQHF. The CDR3 nucleotides are TGTGCCAGCAGCTTAGACATGGGAGGCAATCAGCCCCAGCATTTT.

The chain is built from TRBV28 and TRBJ2-6; D is perhaps TRBD2 (6 bases). The CDR3 has 16 amino acids. Germline CDR1 is MDHEN and CDR2 is SYDVKM. The V and J ends lost 4 bases and 1 base respectively, with 11 bases between them. CDR3 loop: CASSSLTRSGANVLTF. The DNA for the CDR3 is TGTGCCAGCAGTTCCCTGACTAGATCTGGGGCCAACGTCCTGACTTTC.

This clonotype was found a few times. The chain recombines TRBV14 with TRBJ1-1; D unresolved. The CDR3 consists of 13 residues. Germline V gene sequence: CDR1 SGHDN, CDR2 FVKESK. Trimming took 2 bases from V and 4 from J, leaving 8 bases between them. In nucleotides, the CDR3 is TGTGCCAGCAGCCAACTGAAGGGCACTGAAGCTTTCTTT. Amino acids: CASSQLKGTEAFF.

The J gene is TRBJ2-5, the V gene TRBV4-1; maybe TRBD2 (6 bases). This CDR3 region has 13 residues. The germline CDR1 and CDR2 sequences are MGHRA and YSYEKL. Between the trimmed V and J ends, which lost 0 bases and 13 bases, there was a span of 15 bases. CDR3 coding DNA: TGCGCCAGCAGCCAAGAGCTGGACTACGAGCGGTACTTC. This sequence encodes CASSQELDYERYF.

The DNA of the CDR3 is TGCAGTGCCAACAGGGGTTCAGCCTACGAGCAGTACTTC. This codes for CSANRGSAYEQYF. This chain joins TRBV20-1 and TRBJ2-7; 7 positions agree with TRBD1. With V trimmed by 6 bases and J by 2 bases, 7 bases remained unmatched. This CDR3 comprises 13 residues. CDR1 and CDR2 (germline): DFQATT, SNEGSKA (reference sequence).

The V call is TRBV3-1, the J call TRBJ2-7; 10 bases agree with TRBD2. Unmatched junction bases numbered 11, after V lost 0 bases and J lost 6 bases. This CDR3 is 17 amino acids long. Germline V gives CDR1 LGHDT, CDR2 YNNKEL (reference sequence). The CDR3: CASSQERLAGARSEQYF. As DNA, the CDR3 is TGTGCCAGCAGCCAAGAAAGGCTAGCGGGGGCCCGTAGCGAGCAGTACTTC.

The table lists this clonotype with a few counts. V usage is TRBV11-2 and J usage is TRBJ2-4; D gene uncertain. The better agreement between TRBJ2-7 and the DNA end casts doubt on the J call. CDR3 length equals 13 residues. Germline V gene sequence: CDR1 SGHAT, CDR2 FQNNGV. The CDR3 loop reads CASSFTNLYEQYF. CDR3 DNA: TGTGCCAGCAGCTTCACCAACCTATACGAGCAGTACTTC.

V and J are TRBV29-1 and TRBJ2-1; 9 nucleotides align to TRBD1. The germline V gene has CDR1 SQVTM and CDR2 ANQGSEA. V lost 7 bases, J lost 6 bases, and 7 bases stayed unmatched. The CDR3 spans 13 residues. The DNA of the CDR3 is TGCAGCGGATGGACAGGGGAAGCCAATGAGCAGTTCTTC. Amino acid sequence: CSGWTGEANEQFF.

This chain connects TRBV4-3 to TRBJ2-1; D remains unclear. Trimming stripped 0 bases from V and 6 bases from J, with 12 bases between. Germline assignment: CDR1 LGHNA and CDR2 YSLEER. The CDR3 contains 15 residues. The DNA of the CDR3 is TGCGCCAGCAGCCAAGATCTCGGTGGGCTCAATGAGCAGTTCTTC. It yields the protein CASSQDLGGLNEQFF.

The CDR3 bases are TGCGCCAGCAGCCAAGATTCGTCGGCTAGCTCCTATAATTCACCCCTCCACTTT. It specifies CASSQDSSASSYNSPLHF. This rearrangement joins TRBV4-3 to TRBJ1-6; D unresolved. The CDR3 has 18 amino acids. V was cut by 0 bases and J by 0 bases, with 12 bases left in between. The germline V gene has CDR1 LGHNA and CDR2 YSLEER.

This clonotype turned up a few times. The rearrangement links TRBV27 to TRBJ2-7, with D perhaps TRBD1 (5 bases). CDR1 is MNHEY, CDR2 SMNVEV, per germline (reference sequence). V lost 4 bases to trimming and J lost 2 bases, with 9 bases between them. The CDR3 totals 13 residues. CDR3 region: CASSSSRAYEQYF. The CDR3 bases are TGTGCCAGCAGTTCGAGCAGGGCCTACGAGCAGTACTTC.

The sample holds a few counts of this clonotype. For the CDR3, the DNA is TGTGCCAGCAGCTCTAGGGACCGGGCAGAGACCCAGTACTTC. It is translated as CASSSRDRAETQYF. The chain has TRBV7-8 and TRBJ2-7; D could derive from TRBD1 or TRBD2 (5 bases each). The tail of the sequence fits TRBJ2-5 better, so the J call may be wrong. The CDR3 is 14 residues long. Germline CDR1 and CDR2: SGHVS and FQNEAQ.

The rearrangement links TRBV2 to TRBJ1-2, with D perhaps TRBD1 (6 bases). The CDR3 sequence is 13 residues long. V was shortened by 6 bases and J by 4 bases, with 12 bases between the two germline ends. From germline, CDR1 is SNHLY and CDR2 FYNNEI. The CDR3 sequence: CASRTPGAYGYTF. The CDR3, as DNA: TGTGCCAGCAGGACCCCGGGGGCCTATGGCTACACCTTC.

The gene calls are TRBV7-2 and TRBJ2-5; no clear D. This CDR3 spans 14 amino acids. Trimming stripped 1 base from V and 5 bases from J, with 11 bases between. CDR1 and CDR2 from the germline V gene are SGHTA and FQGNSA. CDR3 in amino acids: CASSLGVLEETQYF. CDR3 sequence (DNA): TGTGCCAGCAGCTTAGGGGTGTTGGAGGAGACCCAGTACTTC.

The table lists this clonotype with a few counts. The rearrangement links TRBV29-1 to TRBJ2-7; D unresolved. The CDR3 length is 12 residues. Germline CDR1 SQVTM, CDR2 ANQGSEA. The V end lost 3 bases, the J end lost 2 bases, and 8 bases lay between the germline ends. The DNA of the CDR3 is TGCAGCGTTGAGGGAACAGCCTACGAGCAGTACTTC. It translates to CSVEGTAYEQYF.

J is TRBJ1-5 and V is TRBV30; no clear D gene. CDR3 length equals 12 residues. V dropped 5 bases and J dropped 6 bases, with 11 bases sitting between them. The germline CDR1 and CDR2 sequences are GTSNPN and SVGIG (reference sequence). Here the CDR3 reads CAWGEGSQPQHF. The CDR3 bases are TGTGCCTGGGGAGAGGGATCTCAGCCCCAGCATTTT.

The rearrangement uses TRBV12-3 or TRBV12-4 and TRBJ1-5, with 8 bases aligning to TRBD1. This CDR3 has 16 amino acids. V shed 3 bases and J 0 bases; nucleotides not matched to a gene: 4. CDR3 protein: CASSLSGGHSNQPQHF. CDR3 bases: TGTGCCAGCAGTTTGTCAGGGGGCCATAGCAATCAGCCCCAGCATTTT.

This clonotype has a handful of counts. DNA of the CDR3: TGCAGTGCTAGAGCTGACAGGGGACTCACAGATACGCAGTATTTT. Residues: CSARADRGLTDTQYF. This chain links TRBV20-1 with TRBJ2-3, with 8 bases fitting TRBD1. Germline CDR1 and CDR2: DFQATT and SNEGSKA (reference sequence). This CDR3 has 15 amino acids. Trimming at V came to 1 base and at J to 2 bases, leaving 5 bases not matched to a gene.

J is TRBJ2-7 and V is TRBV7-9; D is possibly TRBD1 or TRBD2 (5 bases each). Germline V gene sequence: CDR1 SEHNR, CDR2 FQNEAQ (reference sequence). The CDR3 length is 14 residues. V was shortened by 8 bases and J by 2 bases, with 16 bases between the two germline ends. In DNA, the CDR3 is TGTGCCAGCCCTGCTAGGGACGGACCCTACGAGCAGTACTTC. Amino acids: CASPARDGPYEQYF.

The chain employs TRBV28 and TRBJ2-4; 9 positions match TRBD1. Germline V CDR1 and CDR2: MDHEN, SYDVKM. The CDR3 runs 15 residues. The CDR3 DNA follows: TGTGTTTGTTACCGGGACAGGGCATCTCGGGACGAACAGTACTTC. The encoded protein is CVCYRDRASRDEQYF.

The rearrangement joins TRBV20-1 to TRBJ2-4; D unresolved. Matching the DNA end better, TRBJ2-5 makes the J call doubtful. This CDR3 has 12 residues. The V gene's germline CDR1 is DFQATT and CDR2 SNEGSKA (reference sequence). Here the CDR3 reads CSARIDRQTQYF. CDR3 coding DNA: TGCAGTGCTAGAATCGATCGTCAGACCCAGTACTTC.

This clonotype was seen a few times. The rearrangement uses TRBV20-1 and TRBJ2-5, with a possible D match to TRBD2 (5 bases). Per germline, CDR1 DFQATT and CDR2 SNEGSKA (reference sequence). The CDR3 length is 12 residues. The ends were cut back, 0 bases at V and 5 bases at J, with 7 bases in the middle. CDR3 loop: CSAREWRETQYF. CDR3 DNA sequence: TGCAGTGCTAGAGAATGGAGGGAGACCCAGTACTTC.

Remarks on this clonotype: This may arise from a read error, as a much more abundant clone is one base away. V usage is TRBV6-2 or TRBV6-3 and J usage is TRBJ2-1, with a tentative D call TRBD2 (5 bases). The CDR3 length is 13 residues. Trimming cost V 5 bases and J 8 bases, with 13 bases left between them. Germline V lookup: CDR1 MNHEY, CDR2 SVGEGT. The chain's CDR3 is CASSALEYDEQFF. The CDR3, as DNA: TGTGCCAGCAGTGCACTAGAGTACGATGAGCAGTTCTTC.

A word on this clonotype: Here the CDR3 omits its conserved ending phenylalanine or tryptophan, so a read error is the likely source. The J gene is TRBJ1-4, the V gene TRBV6-1; a possible D gene is TRBD1 (5 bases). The V gene lost 7 bases and the J gene lost 8 bases, with 23 bases spanning the gap. The CDR3 is 16 residues long. Germline values: CDR1 MNHNS, CDR2 SASEGT. The CDR3 protein is CASKIRSGPNPEKLFS. Here the CDR3 DNA reads TGTGCCAGCAAGATTAGATCAGGGCCCAATCCGGAAAAACTGTTTTCT.

This clonotype was detected only a few times. The V call is TRBV28, the J call TRBJ2-4; 9 positions agree with TRBD2. The tail of the sequence fits TRBJ2-7 better, so the J call may be wrong. CDR3 length equals 17 residues. Germline V gene lookup returns CDR1 MDHEN and CDR2 SYDVKM. CDR3: CASSPYRGGAHSHEQYF. CDR3 DNA: TGTGCCAGCAGTCCCTATCGCGGGGGGGCGCATTCACACGAGCAGTACTTC.

This rearrangement joins TRBV5-1 to TRBJ2-2; tentative D call: TRBD2 (5 bases). Germline CDR1 is SGHRS and CDR2 is YFSETQ. The CDR3 is made up of 15 amino acids. The V gene lost 5 bases and the J gene lost 0 bases, with 11 bases spanning the gap. Here the CDR3 reads CASRIANTNTGELFF. CDR3 sequence (DNA): TGCGCCAGCAGAATAGCGAATACGAACACCGGGGAGCTGTTTTTT.

The chain has TRBV7-2 and TRBJ2-7, with D unresolved. TRBJ2-5 matches the DNA end more closely, so the J call is doubtful. Germline-derived CDR1 and CDR2 are SGHTA and FQGNSA. This CDR3 has 13 residues. CDR3 sequence (DNA): TGTGCCAGCAGCTGGACGGTTAGAGAGACCCAGTACTTC. This codes for CASSWTVRETQYF.

This clonotype has a single count. The rearrangement uses TRBV4-1 and TRBJ2-4, with 9 bases fitting TRBD1. Germline CDR1 and CDR2: MGHRA and YSYEKL. Germline trimming cut 0 bases from V and 7 bases from J; bases unmatched to any gene: 7. This CDR3 spans 16 amino acids. The CDR3 reads CASSQESGTGWNIQYF. DNA for the CDR3: TGCGCCAGCAGCCAAGAATCTGGGACAGGGTGGAACATTCAGTACTTC.

The genes are TRBV9 and TRBJ2-4, with D possibly matching TRBD1 (6 bases). Germline values: CDR1 SGDLS, CDR2 YYNGEE. There are 16 residues in the CDR3. V lost 0 bases and J 3 bases, leaving 13 bases between the germline ends. The CDR3 reads CASSVATEDSKNIQYF. CDR3 coding DNA: TGTGCCAGCAGCGTAGCTACCGAGGACAGCAAAAACATTCAGTACTTC.

This chain connects TRBV6-2 or TRBV6-3 to TRBJ2-7; D is unclear. V was clipped by 6 bases and J by 3 bases, with 9 bases between them. Germline CDR1 reads MNHEY; CDR2 reads SVGEGT. The CDR3 loop spans 12 amino acids. The CDR3 region is CASSPLHYEQYF. The CDR3 region has the DNA TGTGCCAGCAGCCCCCTACACTACGAGCAGTACTTC.

This clonotype has more than one count but fewer than ten. V and J are TRBV20-1 and TRBJ2-7; no definite D call. Germline CDR1 is DFQATT and CDR2 is SNEGSKA (reference sequence). The length of the CDR3 is 13 residues. With 3 bases removed from V and 3 bases from J, the gap between germline ends came to 12 bases. This CDR3 is CSASDSSDYEQYF. The CDR3 DNA reads TGCAGTGCTAGCGACTCCTCGGACTACGAGCAGTACTTC.